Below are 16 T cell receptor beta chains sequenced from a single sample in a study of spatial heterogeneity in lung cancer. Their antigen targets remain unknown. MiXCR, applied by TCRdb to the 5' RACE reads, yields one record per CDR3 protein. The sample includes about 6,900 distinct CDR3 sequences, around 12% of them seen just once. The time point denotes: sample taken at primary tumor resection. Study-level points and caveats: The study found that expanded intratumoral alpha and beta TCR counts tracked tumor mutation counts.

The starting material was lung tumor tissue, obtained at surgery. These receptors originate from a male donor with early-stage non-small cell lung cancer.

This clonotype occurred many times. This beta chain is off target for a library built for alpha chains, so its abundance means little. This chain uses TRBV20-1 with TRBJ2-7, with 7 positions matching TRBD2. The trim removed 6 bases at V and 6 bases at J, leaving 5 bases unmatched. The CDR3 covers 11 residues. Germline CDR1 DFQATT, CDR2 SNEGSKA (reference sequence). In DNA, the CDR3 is TGCAGTGCGGCACTAGCGAGCGAGCAGTACTTC. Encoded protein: CSAALASEQYF.

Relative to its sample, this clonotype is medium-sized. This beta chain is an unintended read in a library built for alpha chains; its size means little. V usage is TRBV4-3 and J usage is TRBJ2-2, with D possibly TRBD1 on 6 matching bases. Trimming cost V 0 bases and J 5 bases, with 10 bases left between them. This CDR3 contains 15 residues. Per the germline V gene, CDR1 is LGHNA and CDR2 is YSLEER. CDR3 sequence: CASSQDYRVTGELFF. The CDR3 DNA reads TGCGCCAGCAGCCAAGATTACAGGGTTACCGGGGAGCTGTTTTTT.

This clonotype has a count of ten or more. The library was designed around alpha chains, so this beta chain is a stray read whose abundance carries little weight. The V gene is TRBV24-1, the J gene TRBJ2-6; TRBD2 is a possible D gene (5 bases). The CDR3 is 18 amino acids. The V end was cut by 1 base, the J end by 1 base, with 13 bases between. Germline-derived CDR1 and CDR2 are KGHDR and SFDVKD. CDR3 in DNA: TGTGCCACCAGTGATTTCCCGCCCCGGGGATCTGGGGCCAACGTCCTGACTTTC. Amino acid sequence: CATSDFPPRGSGANVLTF.

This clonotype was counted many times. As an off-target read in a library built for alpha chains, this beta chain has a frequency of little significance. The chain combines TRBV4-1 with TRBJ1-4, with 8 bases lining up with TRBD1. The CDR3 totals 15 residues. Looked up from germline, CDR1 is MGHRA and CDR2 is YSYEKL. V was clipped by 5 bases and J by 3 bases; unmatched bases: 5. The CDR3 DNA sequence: TGCGCCAGCAGCGCCGCACAGGGGGCTAATGAAAAACTGTTTTTT. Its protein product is CASSAAQGANEKLFF.

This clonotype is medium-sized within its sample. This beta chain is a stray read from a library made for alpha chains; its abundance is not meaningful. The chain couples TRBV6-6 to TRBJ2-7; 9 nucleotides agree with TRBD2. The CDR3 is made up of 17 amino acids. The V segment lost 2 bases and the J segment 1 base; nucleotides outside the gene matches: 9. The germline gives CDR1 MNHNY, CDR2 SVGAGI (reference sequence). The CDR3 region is CASSYSLIAGESYEQYF. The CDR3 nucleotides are TGTGCCAGCAGTTACAGCCTAATAGCGGGAGAGTCCTACGAGCAGTACTTC.

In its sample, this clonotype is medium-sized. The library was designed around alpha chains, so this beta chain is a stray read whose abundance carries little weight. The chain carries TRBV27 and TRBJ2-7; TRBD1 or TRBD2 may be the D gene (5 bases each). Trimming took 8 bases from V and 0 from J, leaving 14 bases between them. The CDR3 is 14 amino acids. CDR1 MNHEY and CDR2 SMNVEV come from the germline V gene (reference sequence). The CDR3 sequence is CASGRPGPSYEQYF. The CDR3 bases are TGTGCCAGCGGGCGGCCGGGGCCCTCCTACGAGCAGTACTTC.

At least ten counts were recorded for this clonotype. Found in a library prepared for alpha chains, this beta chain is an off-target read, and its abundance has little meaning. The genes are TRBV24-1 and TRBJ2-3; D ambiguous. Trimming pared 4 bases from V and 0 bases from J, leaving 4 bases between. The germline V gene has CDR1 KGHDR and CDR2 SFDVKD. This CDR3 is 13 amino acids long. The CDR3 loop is CATSESSTDTQYF. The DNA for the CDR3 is TGTGCCACCAGTGAGAGCAGCACAGATACGCAGTATTTT.

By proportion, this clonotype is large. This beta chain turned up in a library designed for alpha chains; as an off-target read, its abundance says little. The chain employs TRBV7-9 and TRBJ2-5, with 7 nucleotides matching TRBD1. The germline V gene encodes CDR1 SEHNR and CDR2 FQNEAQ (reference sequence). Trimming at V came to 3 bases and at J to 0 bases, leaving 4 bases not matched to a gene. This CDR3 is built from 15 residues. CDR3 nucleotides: TGTGCCAGCAGCTTGGGTGACAGGGACCAAGAGACCCAGTACTTC. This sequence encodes CASSLGDRDQETQYF.

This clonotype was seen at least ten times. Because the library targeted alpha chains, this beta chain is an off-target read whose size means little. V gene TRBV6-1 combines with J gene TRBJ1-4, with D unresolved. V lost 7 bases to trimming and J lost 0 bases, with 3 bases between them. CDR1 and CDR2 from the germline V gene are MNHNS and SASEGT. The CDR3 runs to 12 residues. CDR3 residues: CASTATNEKLFF. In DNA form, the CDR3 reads TGTGCCAGCACTGCAACTAATGAAAAACTGTTTTTT.

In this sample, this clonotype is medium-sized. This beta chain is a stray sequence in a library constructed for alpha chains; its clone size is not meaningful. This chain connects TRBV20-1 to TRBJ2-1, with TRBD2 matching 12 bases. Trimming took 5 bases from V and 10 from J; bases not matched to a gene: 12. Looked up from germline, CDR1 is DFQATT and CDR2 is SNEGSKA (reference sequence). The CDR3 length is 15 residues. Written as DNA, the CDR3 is TGCAGTGCTGTACCGACTAGCGGGAGAATCTGGGAGCAGTTCTTC. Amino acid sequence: CSAVPTSGRIWEQFF.

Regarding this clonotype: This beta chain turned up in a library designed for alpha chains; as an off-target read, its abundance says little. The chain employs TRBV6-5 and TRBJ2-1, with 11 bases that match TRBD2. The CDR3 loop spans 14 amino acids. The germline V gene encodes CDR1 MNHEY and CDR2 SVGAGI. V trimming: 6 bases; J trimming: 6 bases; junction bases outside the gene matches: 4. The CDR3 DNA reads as TGTGCCAGCAGCATCGGGACTAGCGGCAATGAGCAGTTCTTC. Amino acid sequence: CASSIGTSGNEQFF.

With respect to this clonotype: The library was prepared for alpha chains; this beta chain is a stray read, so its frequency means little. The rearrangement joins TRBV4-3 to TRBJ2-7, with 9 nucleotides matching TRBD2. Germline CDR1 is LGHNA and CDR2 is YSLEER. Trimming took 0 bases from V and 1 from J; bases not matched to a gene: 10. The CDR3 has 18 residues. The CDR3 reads CASSQEALDSGSSYEQYF. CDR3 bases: TGCGCCAGCAGCCAAGAAGCTCTCGATAGCGGGAGTTCCTACGAGCAGTACTTC.

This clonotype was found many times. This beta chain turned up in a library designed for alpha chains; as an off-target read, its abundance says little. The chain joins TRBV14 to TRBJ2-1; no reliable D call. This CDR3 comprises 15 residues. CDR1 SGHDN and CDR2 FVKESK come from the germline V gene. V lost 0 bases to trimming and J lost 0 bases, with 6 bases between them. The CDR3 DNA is TGTGCCAGCAGCCAAGACTGGAGCTCCTACAATGAGCAGTTCTTC. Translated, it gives CASSQDWSSYNEQFF.

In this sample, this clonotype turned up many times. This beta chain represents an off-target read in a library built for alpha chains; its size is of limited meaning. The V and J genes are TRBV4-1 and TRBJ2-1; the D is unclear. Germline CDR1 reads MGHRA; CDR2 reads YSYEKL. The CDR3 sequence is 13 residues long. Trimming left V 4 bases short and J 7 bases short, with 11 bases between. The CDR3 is CASSRLPRNEQFF. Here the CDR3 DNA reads TGCGCCAGCAGCCGCCTTCCGCGAAATGAGCAGTTCTTC.

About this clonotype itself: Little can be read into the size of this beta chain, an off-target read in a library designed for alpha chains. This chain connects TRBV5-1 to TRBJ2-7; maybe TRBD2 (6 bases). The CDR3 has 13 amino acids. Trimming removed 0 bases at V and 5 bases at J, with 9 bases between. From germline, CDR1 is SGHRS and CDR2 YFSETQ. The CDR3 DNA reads TGCGCCAGCAGCTTGGAGTGGGGGGACGAGCAGTACTTC. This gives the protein CASSLEWGDEQYF.

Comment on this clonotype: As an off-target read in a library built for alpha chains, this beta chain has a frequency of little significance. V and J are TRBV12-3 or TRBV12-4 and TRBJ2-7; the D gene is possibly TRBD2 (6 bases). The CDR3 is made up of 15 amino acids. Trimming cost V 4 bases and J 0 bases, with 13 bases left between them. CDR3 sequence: CASSSGTHRSYEQYF. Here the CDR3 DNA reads TGTGCCAGCAGTTCCGGGACTCACCGCTCCTACGAGCAGTACTTC.